The entry below gives a single TCR beta chain sequence along with its context. Its antigen is currently not known. No base qualities exist here, and no much larger clone lies one base off it. These data come from a study of cytomegalovirus exposure and HLA in healthy donors (TCRdb year 2017). Context from the whole study: An earlier analysis of approximately 550 of the donors reported approximately 290 Gb of sequence data and more than 90 million unique TCR beta sequences from around 200 million T cells. An early release covering roughly 600 HLA-typed donors comprised about 310 gigabases of sequencing data and around 80 million unique TCR sequences. Of the approximately 400 genotyped donors, about 80% fell in the genetic ancestry cluster associated with self-reported Caucasian donors. The study aimed to test whether cataloging public T cell receptors could reveal signatures of past pathogen exposure. The study profiled the T cell repertoires of 500 to 800 subjects by immunosequencing and related them to cytomegalovirus serostatus. Along with the approximately 600-subject first cohort, a separate validation cohort of over 90 different subjects was used. To predict cytomegalovirus infection status, the study brought together high-throughput TCR immunosequencing, statistical association of individual TCRs with disease status, and machine learning. A later analysis re-examined previously published TCR beta repertoires from 610 or so donors and added high-resolution HLA genotyping to investigate patterns of TCR occurrence. Rather than using new phenotypic data, the later analysis identified candidate immune exposures from TCR beta sequences and from how often those sequences occurred across donors. An earlier analysis of 500 to 650 of the donors applied high-throughput TCR beta sequencing to assess whether each TCR beta V gene segment acted as functional or pseudogenic. Donor age, sex, ethnicity and CMV serostatus were compiled alongside the repertoire data. Genome-wide SNP genotypes for about 65% of the 666 donors were used in a later genetic analysis, which treated that subset as a discovery cohort. Every discovery cohort repertoire had been produced on one sequencing platform. Both class I and class II loci were covered by HLA typing, at four-digit resolution. Typing coverage differed by locus: A, B, C, DRB1 and DQB1 were typed in about 629-640 donors, DQA1 in about 500, DPA1 in 600 to 610, and DPB1 in around 490. Roughly 5 DR-DQ haplotypes were handled as single units for association and clustering, since linkage in the cohort was strong. Across about 380 genotyped donors of the cohort, an average of approximately 200,000 unique TCR beta nucleotide sequences per donor were sequenced, and around 20% of those sequences were non-productive. Paper-wide results and their limitations: A further reported finding was that TCR beta sequences accurately predicted the HLA-A and HLA-B alleles for most subjects in the first cohort. In a later analysis, around 17,000 TCR beta sequences were associated with specific HLA alleles at a false discovery rate of 0.05. This cohort had only TCR beta chains sequenced, and the lack of alpha or paired-chain data limited which features could be detected. The sequencing pipeline was judged likely to have produced a cluster of highly shared sequence variants as a technical artifact. Because HLA typing was missing for some donors at each locus, association tests included only the typed subset. Sequencing depth was assumed to be roughly uniform across donors in the presence/absence analyses, though that assumption may not hold. According to a later genetic analysis, donors in an Asian-associated ancestry cluster had fewer N-insertions in productive TCRs than the approximately 630-donor mean. A later genetic analysis associated a missense DCLRE1C variant with V-gene and J-gene trimming of TCR beta chains, and an independent cohort replicated the association. Broadly in line with IMGT annotations, most TCR beta V segments showed up in productive rearrangements about 90% or about 30% of the time in an earlier analysis of a few hundred of the donors. According to the authors, the approach could potentially be generalized to other disease states and immunological phenotypes. Because counts were too low, some 17 rarely observed V segments, including chromosome 9 orphons, were excluded from the earlier analysis of a few hundred of the donors. A later analysis found that most CMV-associated TCR beta chains appeared HLA-restricted, with HLA associations seemingly driven largely by CMV exposure. Correlated functional status among segregating V segments might reflect linkage disequilibrium, but an unknown experimental factor could not be ruled out. Immune exposure information for the cohort was limited to CMV serostatus. Strong co-occurrence of HLA alleles, especially DR and DQ, made assigning TCR associations to individual alleles difficult. Because the 87-base-pair reads could not distinguish some IMGT-functional V segments, including TRBV6-2 and TRBV6-3, those segments were excluded. Most TCR sequences were observed very rarely across donors, whereas some public TCRs were present in many individuals. In a later analysis, several top co-occurrence clusters were reported to appear linked to parvovirus B19, influenza, CMV and Epstein-Barr virus. The study gave a list of about 160 TCR beta chains associated with cytomegalovirus. In vitro tests confirmed that a few of the cytomegalovirus-associated TCR beta chains recognize cytomegalovirus antigens. A later analysis found that HLA-associated TCR beta chains were more clonally expanded and had lower generation probabilities than equally common non-associated chains. According to a later analysis, TCR association rates differed among HLA loci, with DRB1 alleles showing the most associated TCRs and HLA-C alleles showing the fewest. The classifier was reported to diagnose cytomegalovirus status with high specificity and sensitivity in both the original and validation cohorts.

Per the germline V gene (reference sequence), GTSNPN is the CDR1 and SVGIG is the CDR2. Relative to germline, V is 2 bases shorter and J is 2 bases shorter, with 9 bases between their ends. Counted from cysteine to phenylalanine, this CDR3 has 13 amino acids. Only the CDR3 DNA is retained, 39 bases long and in frame from the first base. Library preparation employed the immunoSEQ multiplex PCR assay. A mixture of 60 forward primers for TCR Vbeta segments and 13 reverse primers for TCR Jbeta segments was used in the multiplex PCR. The CDR3 region of rearranged TCR beta genes was amplified from genomic DNA by a multiplex PCR assay. Amplified TCR beta libraries were sequenced as 87-base-pair reads on the Illumina HiSeq System. In the source study's methods: Across the 670 or so repertoires, a later analysis counted 80 million or so unique TCR beta chains, 8.5 million to 12 million of which were shared by at least two donors. Raw reads were error-corrected and collapsed into unique sequences by a nearest-neighbor algorithm in which closely related sequences were merged to remove PCR and sequencing errors. Alignment of CDR3 sequences to IMGT reference sequences was used to assign V, D and J gene segments. For a sequence to be retained, a match of at least six nucleotides was required to both a V gene segment and a J gene segment. Rearrangements were called productive when the CDR3 lacked stop codons and stayed in frame with V and J; all others were non-productive. CDR3 was defined by IMGT convention, running from the second conserved V-encoded cysteine to the conserved J-encoded phenylalanine. The earlier analysis of a few hundred of the donors excluded any sequence lacking an unambiguous match to a single V gene segment. An earlier analysis of a few hundred of the donors called V segments functional above 56.7% productive rearrangements and segregating when the between-donor standard deviation exceeded 5%. To diagnose cytomegalovirus status from the catalog of TCR beta chain sequences, a statistical classification framework was built. A later analysis assigned V and J genes by comparing TCR nucleotide sequences with IMGT/GENE-DB human TR gene sequences. A later analysis assigned CDR3 sequences and most-parsimonious VDJ recombination scenarios with the TCRdist pipeline. A later analysis defined each TCR beta chain by its CDR3 amino acid sequence plus V-gene family, and excluded reads lacking a unique V-gene family. As a way to deal with suspected cross-contamination and a sequencing artifact, a later analysis dropped roughly 620 nucleotide sequences that were highly shared and had low generation probability. In a later analysis, a clonal expansion index was calculated for each public chain from normalized within-repertoire ranks of inferred template counts. A later analysis computed generation probabilities with a VDJ recombination model fitted to out-of-frame rearrangements, and checked the results against IGoR. A later analysis scored TCR-TCR, TCR-HLA and TCR-CMV co-occurrence with hypergeometric tests, applying a repertoire-size bias correction to TCR pairs. To estimate false discovery rates, a later analysis permuted the HLA or CMV assignments 20 times. In a later analysis, co-occurring TCRs were grouped using DBSCAN, with TCRdist sequence similarity added in when clustering inside HLA-allele-positive subsets. Repertoires with fewer than 30,000 or more than 120,000 public chains, plus five repertoires with anomalous nucleotide sharing, were excluded from co-occurrence clustering. TCRdb limited this immuneACCESS table to in-frame rearrangements with V and J called. A share of clones is missing; checked studies link under half to unresolved V genes, and the rest is unexplained. V and J calls and clone size are as listed in that table; D and trimming were resolved from the DNA. The sample table holds some 150,000 clones, of which over 60% were seen once. The ten largest clones add up to 1.7% of the sample.

The cohort comprised 550 to 700 healthy bone marrow donors. At the time of sampling, every cohort member was nominally healthy, though immune exposures that went unrecorded were likely present. The donor tested CMV seronegative and was one of the 352 seronegative cohort members. Every donor gave a peripheral blood sample, and the peripheral blood mononuclear cells from that sample were used for TCR beta sequencing. The Qiagen DNeasy Blood Extraction Kit was used to extract genomic DNA from the blood cell samples. Sequencing was performed on PBMCs. Recombination joined TRBV30 with TRBJ1-2; a tentative D match to TRBD1 spans 6 bases. The receptor's source is a woman in her twenties or thirties in good health and CMV-seronegative. The base sequence is TGTGCCTGGAGTTTTACAGGGAACTATGGCTACACCTTC. Translated, it gives CAWSFTGNYGYTF.